Listed here is a single T cell receptor (beta chain). With random hexamers, 0.5 to 1 ug RNA was reverse transcribed. TCRdb re-analysed the immunoSEQ multiplex PCR reads in MiXCR, keeping a single row per CDR3 protein. The sample records under 350,000 distinct CDR3 sequences, about 91% being singletons. The CDR3 spans 13 residues. The V gene's germline CDR1 is SGDLS and CDR2 YYNGEE. Deletions cut 7 bases from V and 10 bases from J, with 15 bases between. This entry comes from a study of CD8 T cells in Susac syndrome. The authors carried out high-throughput sequencing of TCR beta. They applied it to CD8+ and CD4+ T cells obtained from blood.

This chain joins TRBV9 and TRBJ1-6, with D uncertain. Sequenced material: CD4+ T cells from PBMCs. The clonotype originates from a human donor with multiple sclerosis. This CDR3 is CASGRQEGSPLHF. In nucleotides, the CDR3 is TGTGCCAGCGGGAGACAAGAAGGGTCACCCCTCCACTTT.